This entry describes one T cell receptor (beta chain). The CDR3 is made up of 14 amino acids. Unmatched junction bases numbered 6, after V lost 6 bases and J lost 4 bases. The sample comes from a study of Graves' ophthalmopathy and Graves' hyperthyroidism. The TCR beta CDR3 regions underwent amplification from RNA transcripts. First-round RT-PCR employed HTBI primers, with a second-round multiplex PCR after it. Each CDR3 protein is one row after TCRdb ran MiXCR on the multiplex PCR reads. The top ten clones hold 3% to 3.5% of a sample with about 640,000 distinct CDR3 sequences, more than 40% of them seen once.

J is TRBJ1-1 and V is TRBV12-3 or TRBV12-4; the match to TRBD1 covers 9 bases. This receptor was obtained from an adult man with Graves' ophthalmopathy. The sequenced sample consisted of peripheral blood. CDR3 loop: CASSDPGQGTEAFF. The CDR3 DNA follows: TGTGCCAGCAGCGACCCGGGACAGGGCACTGAAGCTTTCTTT.